The rows below give T cell receptor beta chains drawn from one sample of a study of blood T cell repertoires in COVID-19. Sequencing used immunoSEQ multiplex PCR; TCRdb keeps in-frame clones, though not all of them. The table lists hundreds of thousands of clones, approximately 83% of them singletons. The specimen was peripheral blood. The receptor source for this set is a woman aged 80 or older with acute or convalescent COVID-19. Both conserved end residues are trimmed from each CDR3.

>TRBV23-1|TRBJ1-2
ASSQSDTGGEFYYGYT
>TRBV27|TRBJ2-3
ASSPTTGIWLPDTQY
>TRBV2|TRBJ1-5
ASSIQGASNQPQH
>TRBV7-2|TRBJ2-5
ASSSTMTPGTQY
>TRBV5-4|TRBJ1-5
ASSLDGTGGQPQH
>TRBV29-1|TRBJ1-2
SVEAPGGYGYT
>TRBV18|TRBJ2-5
ASSPADGGIQETQY
>TRBV6-6|TRBJ2-7
ASTGYYEQY
>TRBV2|TRBJ1-5
ASTGTGRNQPQH
>TRBV11-2|TRBJ1-2
ASSNSGGVGYGYT
>TRBV30|TRBJ1-1
AWSVQENTEAF
>TRBV2|TRBJ1-1
ASSETGGWTEAF
>TRBV28|TRBJ1-6
ASTTGGSSYNSPLH
>TRBV28|TRBJ1-3
ASSLGRVSDTIY
>TRBV28|TRBJ1-1
ASSFSAVAF
>TRBV20-1|TRBJ2-3
SASRGGILADTQY
>TRBV30|TRBJ1-5
AWSTGVDQPQH
>TRBV3-1/TRBV3-2|TRBJ1-3
ASSQDWWGAGNTIY
>TRBV15|TRBJ1-2
ATSRDGGQYGYT
>TRBV28|TRBJ2-5
ASSLSGGRGQETQY
>TRBV7-9|TRBJ2-2
ASSFVAGGPTGELF
>TRBV6-2/TRBV6-3|TRBJ2-3
ASSYGMGDTDTQY
>TRBV5-6|TRBJ1-3
ASSLDNAGNTIY
>TRBV2|TRBJ2-2
ASSELGQGVYPNTGELF